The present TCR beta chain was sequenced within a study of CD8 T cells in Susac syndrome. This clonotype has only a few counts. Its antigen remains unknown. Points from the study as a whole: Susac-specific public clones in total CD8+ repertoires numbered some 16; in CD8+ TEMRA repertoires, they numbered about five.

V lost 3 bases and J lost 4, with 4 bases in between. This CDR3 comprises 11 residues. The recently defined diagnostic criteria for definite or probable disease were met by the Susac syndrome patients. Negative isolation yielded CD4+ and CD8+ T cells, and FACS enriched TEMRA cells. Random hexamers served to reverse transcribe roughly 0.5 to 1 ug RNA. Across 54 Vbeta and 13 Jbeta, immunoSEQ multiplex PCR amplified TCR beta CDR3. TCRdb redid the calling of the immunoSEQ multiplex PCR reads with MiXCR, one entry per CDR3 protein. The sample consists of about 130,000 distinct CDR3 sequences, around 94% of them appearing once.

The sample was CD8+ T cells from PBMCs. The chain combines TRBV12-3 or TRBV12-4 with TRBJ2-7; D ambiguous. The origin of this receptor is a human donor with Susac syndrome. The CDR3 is CASSFGYEQYF. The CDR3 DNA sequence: TGTGCCAGCAGTTTTGGGTACGAGCAGTACTTC.